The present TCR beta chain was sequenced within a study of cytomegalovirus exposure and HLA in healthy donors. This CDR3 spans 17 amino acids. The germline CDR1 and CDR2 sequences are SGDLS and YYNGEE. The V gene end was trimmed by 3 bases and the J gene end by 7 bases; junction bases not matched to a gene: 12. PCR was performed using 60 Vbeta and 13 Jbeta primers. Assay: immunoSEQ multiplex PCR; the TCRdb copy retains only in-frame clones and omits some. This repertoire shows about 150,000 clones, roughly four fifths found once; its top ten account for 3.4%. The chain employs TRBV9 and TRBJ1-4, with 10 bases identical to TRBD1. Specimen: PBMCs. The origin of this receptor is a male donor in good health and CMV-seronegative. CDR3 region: CASSEGGGDRGGEKLFF. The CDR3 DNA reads TGTGCCAGCAGCGAGGGCGGTGGGGACAGGGGAGGTGAAAAACTGTTTTTT.